Following are 30 T cell receptor beta chains from one sample sequenced in a study of T cell repertoires in ileal Crohn's disease. The table came from immunoSEQ multiplex PCR; TCRdb's copy has only in-frame clones and leaves some out. This table has about 4,900 clones, 87% appearing once. The sample comprised ileal tissue. The source is an adult with Crohn's disease.

CDR3 loop: CASNLSGGNTIYF. CDR3 in DNA: TGTGCCAGCAACCTCTCGGGTGGAAACACCATATATTTT. The chain combines TRBV28 with TRBJ1-3; no definite D call. Germline V gene data show CDR1 as MDHEN and CDR2 as SYDVKM. There are 13 residues in the CDR3. Trimming stripped 7 bases from V and 3 bases from J, with 10 bases between.

The rearrangement uses TRBV11-2 and TRBJ2-5; 10 bases fit TRBD2. The CDR3 extends over 17 amino acids. V was pared by 5 bases and J by 5 bases, with 14 bases of the junction left unmatched. Germline values: CDR1 SGHAT, CDR2 FQNNGV. The CDR3 DNA is TGTGCCAGCAGCCCTGGGGGTTCTAGCGGGGGTGCTGAGACCCAGTACTTC. Amino acids: CASSPGGSSGGAETQYF.

This clone was seen once. This chain connects TRBV28 to TRBJ1-2, with TRBD1 identical over 10 bases. J lost 5 bases, V lost 6 bases, and 6 bases had no gene match. CDR1 and CDR2 from the germline V gene are MDHEN and SYDVKM. The CDR3 has 14 residues. In nucleotides, the CDR3 is TGTGCCAGCAGAACGGGACAGGGGTGGTATGGCTACACCTTC. As protein: CASRTGQGWYGYTF.

The J gene is TRBJ2-7, the V gene TRBV11-2; 13 bases agree with TRBD2. Germline V gene sequence: CDR1 SGHAT, CDR2 FQNNGV. CDR3 size: 16 residues. J lost 0 bases, V lost 5 bases, and 4 bases had no gene match. CDR3 DNA sequence: TGTGCCAGCAGCCCCCGGACTAGCGGGGGCTCCTACGAGCAGTACTTC. This translates into CASSPRTSGGSYEQYF.

This chain links TRBV7-9 with TRBJ2-7; D ambiguous. This CDR3 spans 14 amino acids. Trimming stripped 4 bases from V and 1 base from J, with 11 bases between. Germline lookup yields CDR1 SEHNR and CDR2 FQNEAQ (reference sequence). For the CDR3, the DNA is TGTGCCAGCAGCTCCGCTAGACGGTCCTACGAGCAGTACTTC. The encoded protein is CASSSARRSYEQYF.

This clone has a single count. The rearrangement links TRBV2 to TRBJ2-5; a possible D gene is TRBD2 (5 bases). The CDR3 consists of 18 residues. V dropped 5 bases and J dropped 1 base, with 23 bases sitting between them. Germline V gene data show CDR1 as SNHLY and CDR2 as FYNNEI. The CDR3 DNA reads as TGTGCCAGCAGTTACTCCCTGGAGGACGCGACACTCCAAGAGACCCAGTACTTC. Protein sequence: CASSYSLEDATLQETQYF.

The rearrangement uses TRBV2 and TRBJ1-4; 9 bases line up with TRBD1. The junction had 8 bases not matched to a gene; V was cut back by 5 bases and J by 7 bases. The CDR3 spans 15 residues. Per the germline V gene, CDR1 is SNHLY and CDR2 is FYNNEI. CDR3: CASSPPGQGREKLFF. The CDR3 DNA sequence: TGTGCCAGCAGTCCCCCGGGACAGGGACGTGAAAAACTGTTTTTT.

The chain joins TRBV28 to TRBJ2-1, with 13 bases fitting TRBD2. Unmatched junction bases numbered 7, after V lost 8 bases and J lost 9 bases. This CDR3 has 14 amino acids. The V gene's germline CDR1 is MDHEN and CDR2 SYDVKM. The CDR3 nucleotides are TGTGCCAGCGTGGGGACTAGCGGGGTTGGTGAGCAGTTCTTC. Amino acids: CASVGTSGVGEQFF.

The chain combines TRBV6-5 with TRBJ2-5; TRBD2 matches 10 bases. Germline assignment: CDR1 MNHEY and CDR2 SVGAGI. The V gene end was trimmed by 2 bases and the J gene end by 4 bases; junction bases not matched to a gene: 7. The CDR3 is made up of 16 amino acids. The CDR3 DNA reads as TGTGCCAGCAGTTACCTGAGCGGGGGGGCCAGAGAGACCCAGTACTTC. The encoded protein is CASSYLSGGARETQYF.

The rearrangement uses TRBV9 and TRBJ2-5, with D hard to call. Germline values: CDR1 SGDLS, CDR2 YYNGEE. The CDR3 sequence is 12 residues long. Trimming pared 0 bases from V and 5 bases from J, leaving 5 bases between. Written as DNA, the CDR3 is TGTGCCAGCAGCGTAGCCGGGGAGACCCAGTACTTC. This encodes CASSVAGETQYF.

The chain is built from TRBV4-1 and TRBJ2-3, with 7 bases that match TRBD2. V trimming: 2 bases; J trimming: 2 bases; junction bases outside the gene matches: 13. This CDR3 comprises 18 residues. Germline V gene sequence: CDR1 MGHRA, CDR2 YSYEKL. The CDR3 sequence is CASSQQPHLGLFTDTQYF. CDR3 DNA sequence: TGCGCCAGCAGCCAACAGCCCCATTTGGGACTATTCACAGATACGCAGTATTTT.

The rearrangement links TRBV11-2 to TRBJ2-7, with D possibly matching TRBD1 (5 bases). The V and J ends lost 1 base and 2 bases respectively, with 9 bases between them. This CDR3 contains 14 residues. The germline V gene encodes CDR1 SGHAT and CDR2 FQNNGV. The CDR3 protein is CASSLGGGTYEQYF. In nucleotides, the CDR3 is TGTGCCAGCAGCTTAGGGGGCGGAACCTACGAGCAGTACTTC. The variable domain in full, with the rest retrieved from reference TRBV11-2 and TRBJ2-7, is EAGVAQSPRYKIIEKRQSVAFWCNPISGHATLYWYQQILGQGPKLLIQFQNNGVVDDSQLPKDRFSAERLKGVDSTLKIQPAKLEDSAVYLCASSLGGGTYEQYFGPGTRLTVT.

The chain joins TRBV7-2 to TRBJ1-1; D unresolved. With 0 bases removed from V and 5 bases from J, the gap between germline ends came to 13 bases. Germline V gene sequence: CDR1 SGHTA, CDR2 FQGNSA. The CDR3 length is 15 residues. CDR3 nucleotide sequence: TGTGCCAGCAGCTTAGCGCATCGGGAAGGAACTGAAGCTTTCTTT. Amino acids: CASSLAHREGTEAFF.

The rearrangement links TRBV10-3 to TRBJ2-7; the match to TRBD1 covers 9 bases. The germline CDR1 and CDR2 sequences are ENHRY and SYGVKD. CDR3 length equals 14 residues. J gave up 2 bases and V 5 bases, and 4 bases lay outside the gene matches. CDR3 in DNA: TGTGCCATCAGTACAGGGGGCCTTACCTACGAGCAGTACTTC. It encodes CAISTGGLTYEQYF.

The chain employs TRBV11-1 and TRBJ1-1; D remains ambiguous. V was pared by 4 bases and J by 5 bases, with 11 bases between. This CDR3 has 13 amino acids. Per germline, CDR1 SGHAT and CDR2 FQDESV (reference sequence). The CDR3 DNA reads as TGTGCCAGCAGCTCCTGGGGAGGGACTGAAGCTTTCTTT. Translating gives CASSSWGGTEAFF. Full variable domain (rest looked up from reference TRBV11-1 and TRBJ1-1): EAEVAQSPRYKITEKSQAVAFWCDPISGHATLYWYRQILGQGPELLVQFQDESVVDDSQLPKDRFSAERLKGVDSTLKIQPAELGDSAMYLCASSSWGGTEAFFGQGTRLTVV.

The chain combines TRBV4-1 with TRBJ2-7; 8 bases align to TRBD1. Germline CDR1 is MGHRA and CDR2 is YSYEKL. J gave up 6 bases and V 3 bases, and 4 bases lay outside the gene matches. The CDR3 runs 13 residues. CDR3 amino acids: CASSQRTGTEQYF. In nucleotides, the CDR3 is TGCGCCAGCAGCCAGCGGACAGGGACCGAGCAGTACTTC.

The V gene is TRBV7-8, the J gene TRBJ1-1; TRBD1 might be the D (5 bases). Germline V gene data show CDR1 as SGHVS and CDR2 as FQNEAQ. This CDR3 has 14 residues. The germline V and J ends were trimmed by 9 bases and 1 base, with 15 bases remaining between them. The CDR3 here is CARNHGGRNTEAFF. CDR3 nucleotide sequence: TGTGCCAGGAACCACGGGGGGAGGAACACTGAAGCTTTCTTT.

This clone was counted once. The chain uses TRBV27 and TRBJ1-6, with TRBD1 identical over 9 bases. The J segment lost 12 bases and the V segment lost 5 bases, leaving 8 bases of the junction unmatched. This CDR3 is built from 14 residues. Germline-derived CDR1 and CDR2 are MNHEY and SMNVEV (reference sequence). In nucleotides, the CDR3 is TGTGCCAGCAGTGCCTCGGGACAGGGAGTACCCCTCCACTTT. This sequence encodes CASSASGQGVPLHF.

As regards this clone: Other nucleotide sequences in the sample specify the same CDR3. The rearrangement joins TRBV6-6 to TRBJ1-5, with D perhaps matching TRBD1 (6 bases). The V end lost 6 bases, the J end lost 6 bases, and 12 bases lay between the germline ends. CDR1 MNHNY and CDR2 SVGAGI come from the germline V gene (reference sequence). The CDR3 has 13 residues. This CDR3 reads CASSLQGSQPQHF. DNA of the CDR3: TGTGCCAGCAGCTTACAGGGATCTCAGCCCCAGCATTTT.

J is TRBJ1-6 and V is TRBV2; D not certain. Trimming took off 5 bases at V and 9 bases at J, with 17 bases between the two ends. Germline V gene lookup returns CDR1 SNHLY and CDR2 FYNNEI. The CDR3 is 15 residues long. In nucleotides, the CDR3 is TGTGCCAGCAGTCTTCCTCTGGGCTTGTCTTCACCCCTCCACTTT. This codes for CASSLPLGLSSPLHF.

The chain uses TRBV27 and TRBJ2-3, with D tentatively TRBD1 (5 bases). CDR1 is MNHEY and CDR2 is SMNVEV in the germline V gene (reference sequence). The CDR3 runs 13 residues. V shed 10 bases and J shed 3 bases, with 14 bases lying between them. The CDR3: CATKLDSTDTQYF. CDR3 coding DNA: TGTGCCACCAAGCTTGACAGTACAGATACGCAGTATTTT.

The gene calls are TRBV14 and TRBJ1-2; D is unresolved. Trimming pared 4 bases from V and 3 bases from J, leaving 9 bases between. The CDR3 spans 13 residues. In germline, CDR1 is SGHDN, CDR2 FVKESK. In DNA, the CDR3 is TGTGCCAGCAGCCGGGAGGGATACTATGGCTACACCTTC. Amino acid sequence: CASSREGYYGYTF.

V is TRBV12-5 and J is TRBJ2-2; 9 bases agree with TRBD1. V shed 6 bases, J shed 6 bases, and the junction held 5 bases outside the gene matches. Germline lookup yields CDR1 LGHNT and CDR2 FRNRAP. The CDR3 consists of 14 residues. CDR3 sequence: CASGQDRGAGELFF. CDR3 coding DNA: TGTGCTAGTGGCCAAGACAGGGGGGCCGGGGAGCTGTTTTTT.

The rearrangement links TRBV27 to TRBJ2-3; TRBD2 agrees at 7 bases. Germline V gives CDR1 MNHEY, CDR2 SMNVEV (reference sequence). V shed 5 bases, J shed 0 bases, and the junction held 8 bases outside the gene matches. The length of the CDR3 is 16 residues. The DNA of the CDR3 is TGTGCCAGCAGTGTAGCGGGCGAATATAGCACAGATACGCAGTATTTT. It is translated as CASSVAGEYSTDTQYF.

This chain joins TRBV27 and TRBJ2-2; the D is unclear. The CDR3 spans 13 residues. Germline-derived CDR1 and CDR2 are MNHEY and SMNVEV (reference sequence). Trimming shortened V by 3 bases and J by 2 bases, and 4 bases separated the two germline ends. CDR3 coding DNA: TGTGCCAGCAGTTTCCTAAACACCGGGGAGCTGTTTTTT. This translates into CASSFLNTGELFF.

This chain connects TRBV7-2 to TRBJ2-7; 8 bases align to TRBD1. V was clipped by 5 bases and J by 3 bases; unmatched bases: 9. The CDR3 runs 15 residues. Germline values: CDR1 SGHTA, CDR2 FQGNSA. The CDR3 region is CASSGSGTGFYEQYF. CDR3 nucleotides: TGTGCCAGCAGCGGATCCGGGACAGGTTTCTACGAGCAGTACTTC.

The chain carries TRBV6-5 and TRBJ1-6, with 8 nucleotides matching TRBD1. Germline CDR1 and CDR2: MNHEY and SVGAGI. V lost 5 bases, J lost 6 bases, and 3 bases stayed unmatched. The CDR3 runs 14 residues. In DNA, the CDR3 is TGTGCCAGCAGTAACGGACAGGGTAATTCACCCCTCCACTTT. This encodes CASSNGQGNSPLHF.

The chain couples TRBV19 to TRBJ2-5, with D possibly being TRBD2 (5 bases). The CDR3 sequence is 17 residues long. The ends were cut back, 4 bases at V and 5 bases at J, with 23 bases in the middle. Germline CDR1 LNHDA, CDR2 SQIVND (reference sequence). This CDR3 is CASSTGKRPSREETQYF. In DNA, the CDR3 is TGTGCCAGTAGTACCGGAAAGAGACCGTCGAGGGAGGAGACCCAGTACTTC.

The chain has TRBV2 and TRBJ1-6, with a tentative D call TRBD1 (5 bases). V lost 6 bases and J 4 bases, leaving 13 bases between the germline ends. Germline V gene data show CDR1 as SNHLY and CDR2 as FYNNEI. The CDR3 length is 15 residues. This CDR3 is CASRGQMEYNSPLHF. As DNA, the CDR3 is TGTGCCAGCAGGGGGCAGATGGAATATAATTCACCCCTCCACTTT.

The chain combines TRBV10-2 with TRBJ2-3; 8 bases are a match to TRBD2. With V trimmed by 3 bases and J by 2 bases, 13 bases remained unmatched. CDR3 length equals 18 residues. Germline lookup yields CDR1 WSHSY and CDR2 SAAADI. CDR3 residues: CASSDRRGGSGVTDTQYF. CDR3 sequence (DNA): TGCGCCAGCAGTGACCGACGTGGTGGTAGCGGGGTCACAGATACGCAGTATTTT.